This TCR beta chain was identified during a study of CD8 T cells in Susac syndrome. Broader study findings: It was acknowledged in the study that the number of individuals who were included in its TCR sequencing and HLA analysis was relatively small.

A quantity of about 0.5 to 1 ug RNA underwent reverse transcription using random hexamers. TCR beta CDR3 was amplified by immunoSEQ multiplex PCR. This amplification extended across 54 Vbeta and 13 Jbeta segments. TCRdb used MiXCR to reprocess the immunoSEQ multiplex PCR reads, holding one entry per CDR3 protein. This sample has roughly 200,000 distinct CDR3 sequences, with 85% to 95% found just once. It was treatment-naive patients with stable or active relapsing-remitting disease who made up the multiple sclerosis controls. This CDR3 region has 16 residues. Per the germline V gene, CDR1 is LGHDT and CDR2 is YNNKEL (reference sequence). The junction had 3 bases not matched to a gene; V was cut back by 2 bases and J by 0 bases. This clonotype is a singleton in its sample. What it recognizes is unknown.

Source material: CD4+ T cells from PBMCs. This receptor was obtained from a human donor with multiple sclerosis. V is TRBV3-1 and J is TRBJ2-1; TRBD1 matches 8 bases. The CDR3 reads CASSQYRGISYNEQFF. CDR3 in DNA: TGTGCCAGCAGCCAATACAGGGGGATCTCCTACAATGAGCAGTTCTTC.